The clone carrying this TCR beta chain was seen repeatedly, ten times or more. Its specificity is not known. This specimen comes from a study of CD8 T cells in ankylosing spondylitis. Overall study findings and caveats: Reports say disease-linked clones showed up significantly more in matched ankylosing spondylitis synovial fluid.

TCRdb reprocessed the 5' RACE reads via MiXCR and lists one record per CDR3 protein. The repertoire includes about 130,000 distinct CDR3 sequences, 7% of them detected once, and more than 10% sits in the top ten. The clonotype comes from a male donor with ankylosing spondylitis or in good health (not recorded which). The specimen was blood, either unsorted or a sorted T cell fraction (not recorded which).

CDR3 sequence (DNA): TGTGCCAGCAGTAAGTCTAAGGGGGGCCGAGCTGAAGCTTTCTTT. This gives the protein CASSKSKGGRAEAFF. This chain connects TRBV12-3 or TRBV12-4 to TRBJ1-1, with D maybe TRBD1 (6 bases). The CDR3 is 15 residues long. V shed 5 bases and J shed 6 bases, with 19 bases lying between them.